This T cell receptor (beta chain) came from a study of cytomegalovirus exposure and HLA in healthy donors. In germline, CDR1 is MGHRA, CDR2 YSYEKL. Trimming shortened V by 0 bases and J by 2 bases, and 7 bases separated the two germline ends. CDR3 size: 14 residues. The study, taken as a whole, reports: Most likely, a cluster of highly shared sequence variants arose as a sequencing artifact.

The PCR contained 60 Vbeta and 13 Jbeta primers. Profiling relied on immunoSEQ multiplex PCR, and the TCRdb table lists in-frame clones only, not all of them. Among around 150,000 clones listed, roughly 64% were seen once. For this clone: Its antigen remains unknown.

The sequencing sample was made of PBMCs. The receptor was isolated from a woman aged 25 to 39 in good health and CMV-seropositive. The V gene is TRBV4-1, the J gene TRBJ1-2; D is unclear. The CDR3 loop reads CASSQEPGNYGYTF. For the CDR3, the DNA is TGCGCCAGCAGCCAAGAGCCGGGAAACTATGGCTACACCTTC.